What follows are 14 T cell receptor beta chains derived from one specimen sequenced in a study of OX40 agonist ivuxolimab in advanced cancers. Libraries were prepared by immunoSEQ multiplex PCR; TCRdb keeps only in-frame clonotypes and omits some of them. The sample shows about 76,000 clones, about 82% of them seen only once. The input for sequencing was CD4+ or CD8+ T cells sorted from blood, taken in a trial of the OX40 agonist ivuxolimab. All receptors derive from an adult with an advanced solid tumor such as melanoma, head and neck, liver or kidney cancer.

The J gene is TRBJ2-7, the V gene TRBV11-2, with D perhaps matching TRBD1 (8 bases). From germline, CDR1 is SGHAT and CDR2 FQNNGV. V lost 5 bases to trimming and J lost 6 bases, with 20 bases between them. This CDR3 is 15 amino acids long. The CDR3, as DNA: TGTGCCAGCAGCCCGGGGGGCCAGGGGGCTTCCGAGCAGTACTTC. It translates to CASSPGGQGASEQYF.

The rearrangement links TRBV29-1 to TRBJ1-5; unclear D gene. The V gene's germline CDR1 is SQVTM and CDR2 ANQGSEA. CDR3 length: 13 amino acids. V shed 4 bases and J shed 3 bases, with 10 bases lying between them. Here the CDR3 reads CSVGSSFNQPQHF. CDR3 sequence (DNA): TGCAGCGTTGGATCGTCTTTCAATCAGCCCCAGCATTTT. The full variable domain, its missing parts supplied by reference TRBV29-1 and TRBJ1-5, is SAVISQKPSRDICQRGTSLTIQCQVDSQVTMMFWYRQQPGQSLTLIATANQGSEATYESGFVIDKFPISRPNLTFSTLTVSNMSPEDSSIYLCSVGSSFNQPQHFGDGTRLSIL.

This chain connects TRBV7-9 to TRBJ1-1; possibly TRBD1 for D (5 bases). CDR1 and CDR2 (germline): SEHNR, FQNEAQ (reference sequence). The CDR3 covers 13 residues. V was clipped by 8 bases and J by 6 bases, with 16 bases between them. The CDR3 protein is CASSTLGGAEAFF. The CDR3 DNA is TGTGCCAGCTCTACGCTCGGGGGTGCTGAAGCTTTCTTT.

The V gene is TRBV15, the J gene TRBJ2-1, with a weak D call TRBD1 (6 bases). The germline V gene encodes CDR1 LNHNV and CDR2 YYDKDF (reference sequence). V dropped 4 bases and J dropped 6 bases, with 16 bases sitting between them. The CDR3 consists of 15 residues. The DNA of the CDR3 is TGTGCCACCAGCAACAGGGTTGCGGGCCTCAATGAGCAGTTCTTC. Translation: CATSNRVAGLNEQFF.

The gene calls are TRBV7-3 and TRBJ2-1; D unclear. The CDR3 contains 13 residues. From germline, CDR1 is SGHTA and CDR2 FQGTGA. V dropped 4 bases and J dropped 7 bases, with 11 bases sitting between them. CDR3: CASSSGPGNEQFF. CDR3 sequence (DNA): TGTGCCAGCAGCTCCGGACCCGGGAATGAGCAGTTCTTC.

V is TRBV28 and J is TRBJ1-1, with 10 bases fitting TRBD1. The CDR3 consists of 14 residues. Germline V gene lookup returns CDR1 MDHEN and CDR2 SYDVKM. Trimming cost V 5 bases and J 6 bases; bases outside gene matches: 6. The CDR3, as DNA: TGTGCCAGCAGTCGAGACAGGGGGCGGGCTGAAGCTTTCTTT. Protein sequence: CASSRDRGRAEAFF.

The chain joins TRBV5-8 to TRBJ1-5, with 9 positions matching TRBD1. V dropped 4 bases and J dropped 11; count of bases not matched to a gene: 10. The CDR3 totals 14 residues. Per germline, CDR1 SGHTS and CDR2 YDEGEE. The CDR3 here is CASSPGQGSPAQHF. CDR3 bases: TGTGCCAGCAGCCCCGGACAGGGGAGTCCAGCCCAGCATTTT. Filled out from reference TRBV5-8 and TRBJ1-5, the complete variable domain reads EAGVTQSPTHLIKTRGQQATLRCSPISGHTSVYWYQQALGLGLQFLLWYDEGEERNRGNFPPRFSGRQFPNYSSELNVNALELEDSALYLCASSPGQGSPAQHFGDGTRLSIL.

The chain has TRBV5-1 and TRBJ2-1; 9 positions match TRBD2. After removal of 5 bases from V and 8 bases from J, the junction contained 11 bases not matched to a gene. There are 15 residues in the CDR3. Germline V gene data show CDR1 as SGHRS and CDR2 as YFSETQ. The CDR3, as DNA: TGCGCCAGCAGGATGCTAGCGGGAACTAGGGATGAGCAGTTCTTC. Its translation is CASRMLAGTRDEQFF.

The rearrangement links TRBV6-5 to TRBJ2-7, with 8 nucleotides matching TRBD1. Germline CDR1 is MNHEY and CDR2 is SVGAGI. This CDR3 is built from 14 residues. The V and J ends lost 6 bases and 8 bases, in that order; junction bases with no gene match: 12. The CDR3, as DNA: TGTGCCAGCAGAGGAGTTCAGGGGGCGCGAAAGCAGTACTTC. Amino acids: CASRGVQGARKQYF.

For the CDR3, the DNA is TGTGCCTGCCTAACTCCGGACTATGGCTACACCTTC. This codes for CACLTPDYGYTF. The chain recombines TRBV21-1 with TRBJ1-2. TRBV21-1 is tagged as a pseudogene. The CDR3 has 12 amino acids.

DNA of the CDR3: TGTGCCAGCAGCTCAGAACTGGTGGCGGGGGGGCTCAGAGAGCAGTACTTC. Translating it yields CASSSELVAGGLREQYF. The rearrangement links TRBV9 to TRBJ2-7; TRBD2 matches at 9 bases. CDR1 is SGDLS, CDR2 YYNGEE, per germline. J gave up 7 bases and V 4 bases, and 18 bases lay outside the gene matches. This CDR3 is 17 amino acids long.

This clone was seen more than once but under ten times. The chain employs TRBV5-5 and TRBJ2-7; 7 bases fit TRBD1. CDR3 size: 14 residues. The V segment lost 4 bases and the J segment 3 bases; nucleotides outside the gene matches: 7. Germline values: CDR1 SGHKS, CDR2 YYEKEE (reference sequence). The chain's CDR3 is CASSPGQSHYEQYF. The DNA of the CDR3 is TGTGCCAGCAGCCCGGGACAGTCCCACTACGAGCAGTACTTC.

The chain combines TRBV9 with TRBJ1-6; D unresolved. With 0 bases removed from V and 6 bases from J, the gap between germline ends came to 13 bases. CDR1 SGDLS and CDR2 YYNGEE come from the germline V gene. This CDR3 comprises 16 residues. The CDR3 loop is CASSVVGSDPNSPLHF. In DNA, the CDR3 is TGTGCCAGCAGCGTAGTTGGGTCCGACCCTAATTCACCCCTCCACTTT. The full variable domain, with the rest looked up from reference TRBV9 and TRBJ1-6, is DSGVTQTPKHLITATGQRVTLRCSPRSGDLSVYWYQQSLDQGLQFLIQYYNGEERAKGNILERFSAQQFPDLHSELNLSSLELGDSALYFCASSVVGSDPNSPLHFGNGTRLTVT.

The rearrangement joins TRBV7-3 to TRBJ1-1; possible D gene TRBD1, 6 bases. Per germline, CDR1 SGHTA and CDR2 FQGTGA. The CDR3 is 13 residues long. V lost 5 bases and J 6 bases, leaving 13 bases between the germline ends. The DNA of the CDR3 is TGTGCCAGCAGCCCCCGGGGGCTTTCTGAAGCTTTCTTT. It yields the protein CASSPRGLSEAFF.